This paragraph covers one TCR beta chain sequence. Distinct nucleotide sequences in the sample also encode this CDR3. Assay used: immunoSEQ multiplex PCR; TCRdb lists only in-frame clones, some missing. The sample lists approximately 180,000 clones, about nine tenths occurring once. From germline, CDR1 is LGHDT and CDR2 YNNKEL (reference sequence). The CDR3 has 15 amino acids. Losses at the gene ends were 1 base for V and 5 bases for J; bases not matched to a gene: 7. The data were obtained in a study of control samples from healthy donors and cancer patients. This rearrangement joins TRBV3-1 (or the pseudogene TRBV3-2) to TRBJ1-2, with 7 bases fitting TRBD1. Material: blood. This receptor was identified in a woman aged 40 to 49 in good health. The CDR3 loop is CASSQGGRGGYGYTF. DNA of the CDR3: TGTGCCAGCAGCCAAGGCGGCAGGGGGGGGTATGGCTACACCTTC.